A single T cell receptor beta chain is shown here with its context. The antigen it recognizes is unknown. Within one base of it there is no much larger clone, and no base qualities were kept. Donors were under 40 systemically healthy Caucasian individuals from Russia aged 6 to 90 years. Around 10 milliliters of peripheral blood were collected from each donor into EDTA-treated Vacutainer tubes. Ficoll-Paque density-gradient centrifugation was used to isolate PBMCs, with at least 6.5 million obtained per sample. Trizol reagent was used to extract total RNA from the PBMCs, yielding at least 5.5 micrograms per sample. The percentages of naive CD45RAhigh/CD27high T cells were determined by flow cytometry on a PBMC aliquot from every donor. The CDR3 numbers 14 residues from cysteine through phenylalanine. Of all the DNA, just the CDR3 is kept, 42 bases in frame from base 1. Reading the germline V gene (reference sequence) gives CDR1 LGHDT and CDR2 YNNKEL. V and J lose 3 bases and 10 bases, and a span of 16 bases separates them.

The data are from a study of blood T cells in healthy people across ages (dated by TCRdb to the mid-2010s). In the study overall: In model experiments, template switching captured about one uniquely barcoded TCR beta cDNA molecule for every two T cells. Age-related changes in TCR beta repertoire diversity were measured in the study by deep sequencing normalized with unique cDNA molecular identifiers. The donors were divided into four age groups: young (average around 17 years), middle-aged (over 35), aged (approximately 64) and long-lived (82). Donors of different ages were randomly distributed across sequencing lanes to avoid experimental bias. Two additional independent replicas of 1 million unique cDNA reads from the same blood draw were analyzed for two donors (one aged 18 to 30 and one aged 80 or older).

The library was prepared using 5' RACE. TCRdb records Illumina HiSeq 2500 as the sequencer. The second PCR ran for roughly 7 to 11 cycles and used a J-beta primer mix along with a sample-barcoded 5' primer. A unique molecular identifier was introduced onto each TCR beta cDNA molecule by a template-switch 5' adaptor carrying 12 random nucleotides. Each sample yielded at least 3 million CDR3-containing paired-end reads. First-strand cDNA synthesis was performed from all RNA using the Mint cDNA synthesis kit, with priming by a TRBC-specific oligonucleotide. Following uracil-DNA glycosylase treatment, a first 18-cycle PCR with universal primers M1SS and BC2_uni_R was performed on all cDNA. The paper's data handling went like this. Normalization of each sample was performed by random selection of 1 million high-quality reads, each carrying a distinct molecular identifier. Reads sharing molecular identifiers were discarded rather than binned into consensus sequences. MiTCR, with a Q25 quality threshold and the strictest error-elimination algorithm, was used for CDR3 identification, clonotype clustering and error correction. A nonparametric unseen species model using Euler transformation provided a lower-bound estimate of total TCR beta diversity. TCRdb reprocessed the public reads (quality trimming at Q25 with fastp, clone calling with MiXCR) and kept in-frame beta chains. Under each unique CDR3 protein, matching rows form one entry showing the most common genes and DNA. These V and J calls are TCRdb output, not the study's own analysis. The sample data list 650,000 to 1,000,000 distinct CDR3 sequences, and under 40% of these were observed just once. 10% to 15% of the sample goes to the ten largest clones.

Beyond this particular receptor, the publication reports: Total diversity estimates from one million sequenced T cells were considered lower bounds and underestimates. Observed TCR beta diversity per million T cells fell roughly linearly with age, and a significant reduction was already apparent by age about 36. Donor CMV infection status was unknown, potentially confounding age-related changes in expanded clonotypes. Compared with the aged group, the long-lived group had more naive CD4+ T cells, fewer expanded clones and increased TCR diversity, suggesting age selection. Since profiling was done on bulk unsorted PBMCs, naive and antigen-experienced compartments could not be conclusively compared. A strong correlation was found between observed TCR beta diversity and the percentage of naive T cells measured by flow cytometry.

The sequence was collected from a man aged 18 to 29 in good health. Specimen: blood. The chain is made from TRBV3-1 and TRBJ2-1, with the D gene not confidently named. The encoded CDR3 is CASSHASAPCEQFF. The nucleotides are TGTGCCAGCAGCCACGCCTCTGCCCCGTGCGAGCAGTTCTTC.